This T cell receptor (beta chain) originates from a study of T cell responses to AZD1222 COVID-19 vaccine. The repertoire was sequenced with immunoSEQ multiplex PCR; TCRdb's copy has only in-frame clones and lacks some. The table records 100,000 to 140,000 clones, around 92% of them present only once. V shed 4 bases and J 9 bases; nucleotides not matched to a gene: 18. The CDR3 consists of 18 residues. Germline V gene lookup returns CDR1 KGHDR and CDR2 SFDVKD. This sequence originates from an adult in good health. The rearrangement joins TRBV24-1 to TRBJ2-1, with 9 positions matching TRBD1. The sequenced sample was peripheral blood, obtained on day 0 of AZD1222 vaccination. The DNA for the CDR3 is TGTGCCACCAGTGACCCCCGCCAAAGGACAGGGGAGAGTGTTGAGCAGTTCTTC. Encoded protein: CATSDPRQRTGESVEQFF.